Listed below are T cell receptor beta chains from one sample, sequenced in a study of CD8 T cells in Susac syndrome. TCRdb fed the immunoSEQ multiplex PCR reads into MiXCR, producing one record per CDR3 protein. The sample shows about 240,000 distinct CDR3 sequences, 96% of them seen only once. The material sequenced was CD4+ T cells from PBMCs. The origin of the receptors is a human donor with Susac syndrome. CDR3s leave out the opening cysteine and the closing phenylalanine or tryptophan. Fields, in order: J gene, D gene, V gene, CDR3 protein. A D gene is named only where the DNA matches it firmly.

TRBJ2-1	TRBD2	TRBV24-1	ATSDSPPRLAVYNEQF
TRBJ2-5	TRBD1	TRBV12-3/TRBV12-4	ASSATGVPETQY
TRBJ1-2	-	TRBV20-1	SARGSVSYGYT
TRBJ2-5	-	TRBV15	ATGEGRWETQY
TRBJ2-7	-	TRBV12-3/TRBV12-4	ASSLRPISGYEQY
TRBJ2-1	TRBD2	TRBV20-1	SAHPSGRTNEQF
TRBJ2-3	-	TRBV27	ASSSRDGSDTQY
TRBJ2-3	TRBD2	TRBV6-1	ASSWLADWDTQY
TRBJ2-1	-	TRBV7-9	ASSPEGLLLYNEQF
TRBJ1-5	-	TRBV7-6	ATPFRNQPQH
TRBJ2-1	TRBD1	TRBV18	ASSLSDRAQF
TRBJ2-5	-	TRBV29-1	SVWAGGRMQETQY
TRBJ2-1	TRBD1	TRBV12-3/TRBV12-4	ASTIGGQGAGEQF
TRBJ2-2	-	TRBV11-3	ASSLEGPAGELF
TRBJ2-1	-	TRBV12-3/TRBV12-4	ASREAGEQF
TRBJ1-2	-	TRBV20-1	SARWRGDYGYT
TRBJ2-1	TRBD2	TRBV24-1	ATGPNSGSNEQF
TRBJ2-3	TRBD1	TRBV5-4	ASSFSQGQGADTQY
TRBJ2-7	TRBD1	TRBV2	ASTRDRGTYEQY
TRBJ2-7	-	TRBV10-3	AIRAGQPYEQY
TRBJ1-2	TRBD1	TRBV9	ASSVTDRVYGYT
TRBJ2-5	TRBD1	TRBV20-1	SARGTGAETQY
TRBJ2-1	-	TRBV20-1	SARDQGAGRYNEQF
TRBJ1-5	-	TRBV7-9	ASSLADQPQH
TRBJ1-2	-	TRBV12-5	ASGFRDRGDGYT
TRBJ2-5	-	TRBV7-2	ASSLVIGGTQY
TRBJ1-4	TRBD1	TRBV23-1	ASSHFQGADEKLF
TRBJ2-5	TRBD1	TRBV14	ASSRYQDRGYQETQY
TRBJ2-3	TRBD1	TRBV29-1	SSRTGETDTQY